These 15 T cell receptor beta chains were all obtained from the same sample, sequenced in a study of blood T cells in healthy people across ages. A second PCR of 7 to 11 cycles used a sample-barcoded 5' primer and a J-beta primer mix. MiXCR, run by TCRdb on the 5' RACE reads, gives a single entry per CDR3 protein. This table holds almost 300,000 distinct CDR3 sequences, 25% to 30% found once. Sequencing was done on a sample of blood. These receptor sequences come from an older woman in good health.

This chain uses TRBV29-1 with TRBJ1-1; the D gene is possibly TRBD1 (5 bases). This CDR3 region has 16 residues. Germline V gene data show CDR1 as SQVTM and CDR2 as ANQGSEA. The germline V and J ends were trimmed by 6 bases and 0 bases, with 20 bases remaining between them. The CDR3 nucleotides read TGCAGCGTGTCCTGGGGCGGAGGGGTCTTGAACACTGAAGCTTTCTTT. As protein: CSVSWGGGVLNTEAFF. Full variable domain (remainder filled in from reference TRBV29-1 and TRBJ1-1): SAVISQKPSRDICQRGTSLTIQCQVDSQVTMMFWYRQQPGQSLTLIATANQGSEATYESGFVIDKFPISRPNLTFSTLTVSNMSPEDSSIYLCSVSWGGGVLNTEAFFGQGTRLTVV.

The chain joins TRBV7-2 to TRBJ1-2; 8 positions agree with TRBD1. Germline CDR1 is SGHTA and CDR2 is FQGNSA. The CDR3 length is 17 residues. Trimming took 1 base from V and 5 from J; bases not matched to a gene: 12. CDR3 region: CASSLGAAGGAEYGYTF. In DNA form, the CDR3 reads TGTGCCAGCAGCTTAGGCGCCGCAGGGGGCGCAGAATATGGCTACACCTTC.

This clonotype occurred a few times. The chain carries TRBV28 and TRBJ1-1; no firm D call. The CDR3 has 10 residues. V dropped 11 bases and J dropped 11 bases, with 15 bases sitting between them. Germline loops: CDR1 MDHEN, CDR2 SYDVKM. The CDR3 loop is CAGLQKGAFF. The CDR3 bases are TGTGCCGGCCTCCAAAAAGGCGCTTTCTTT.

The chain employs TRBV2 and TRBJ1-3, with D unresolved. Germline V gives CDR1 SNHLY, CDR2 FYNNEI. The CDR3 contains 12 residues. V lost 6 bases to trimming and J lost 6 bases, with 9 bases between them. The CDR3 bases are TGTGCCAGCAGATCGGGTGCAAACACCATATATTTT. Its protein is CASRSGANTIYF.

There are many counts of this clonotype. The chain carries TRBV5-1 and TRBJ2-5, with 11 bases matching TRBD2. The CDR3 loop spans 17 amino acids. V gave up 7 bases and J gave up 2 bases; unmatched junction bases: 13. Per germline, CDR1 SGHRS and CDR2 YFSETQ. CDR3 in DNA: TGCGCCAGCGAGGGACTAGCGGAGCGGAGCCTACAAGAGACCCAGTACTTC. Translated, it gives CASEGLAERSLQETQYF.

The V and J genes are TRBV20-1 and TRBJ2-5; D is perhaps TRBD1 (6 bases). With the DNA end fitting TRBJ2-7 better, the J assignment may be wrong. CDR3 length: 14 residues. Germline CDR1 is DFQATT and CDR2 is SNEGSKA (reference sequence). The CDR3 reads CSARGASENYEQYF. As DNA, the CDR3 is TGCAGTGCTAGGGGGGCGAGCGAGAACTACGAGCAGTACTTC.

The J gene is TRBJ2-5, the V gene TRBV7-2; the D gene is possibly TRBD1 (6 bases). V was clipped by 5 bases and J by 5 bases, with 15 bases between them. The CDR3 extends over 14 amino acids. Germline loops: CDR1 SGHTA, CDR2 FQGNSA. The CDR3 DNA is TGTGCCAGCAGCCCACAGGGTTTCGTGGAGACCCAGTACTTC. It translates to CASSPQGFVETQYF.

V and J are TRBV6-5 and TRBJ1-2; the D is unclear. The germline V and J ends were trimmed by 8 bases and 6 bases, with 7 bases remaining between them. CDR3 size: 10 residues. Germline loops: CDR1 MNHEY, CDR2 SVGAGI. The CDR3 loop reads CASGRDGYTF. Written as DNA, the CDR3 is TGTGCCAGCGGAAGGGATGGCTACACCTTC.

V is TRBV29-1 and J is TRBJ2-5, with no clear D. The closer fit of TRBJ2-1 to the DNA end suggests the J call may be wrong. Per the germline V gene, CDR1 is SQVTM and CDR2 is ANQGSEA. This CDR3 is 12 amino acids long. The CDR3 coding sequence is TGCAGCCCGCAAGATAGTAACAATGAGCAGTTCTTC. Amino acids: CSPQDSNNEQFF.

The chain is built from TRBV5-1 and TRBJ2-7, with D unresolved. The CDR3 runs 14 residues. V lost 0 bases to trimming and J lost 2 bases, with 9 bases between them. Germline-derived CDR1 and CDR2 are SGHRS and YFSETQ. The CDR3 DNA follows: TGCGCCAGCAGCTTGGGACACCTGACCTACGAGCAGTACTTC. Translated, it gives CASSLGHLTYEQYF.

The rearrangement links TRBV5-1 to TRBJ2-1, with TRBD2 matching 7 bases. Germline CDR1 and CDR2: SGHRS and YFSETQ. The length of the CDR3 is 13 residues. The V and J ends lost 4 bases and 8 bases, in that order; junction bases with no gene match: 6. CDR3 sequence (DNA): TGCGCCAGCAGCCGTAGACTAGCTGATGAGCAGTTCTTC. Translating it yields CASSRRLADEQFF.

This clonotype was counted between two and nine times. This chain connects TRBV9 to TRBJ2-5, with 10 bases identical to TRBD1. The end of the DNA fits TRBJ2-7 better, so the J call may be wrong. The CDR3 consists of 14 residues. The germline CDR1 and CDR2 sequences are SGDLS and YYNGEE. In DNA form, the CDR3 reads TGTGCCAGCAGCGTAGAGGGACAGGGGTACGAGCAGTACTTC. Translating it yields CASSVEGQGYEQYF.

The gene calls are TRBV3-1 and TRBJ1-1, with D uncertain. Germline V gene lookup returns CDR1 LGHDT and CDR2 YNNKEL (reference sequence). This CDR3 has 12 residues. Trimming shortened V by 3 bases and J by 11 bases, and 13 bases separated the two germline ends. The CDR3 loop is CASSHRDGLAFF. Here the CDR3 DNA reads TGTGCCAGCAGCCACCGTGACGGGCTGGCTTTCTTT.

The chain joins TRBV6-6 to TRBJ2-1, with 9 nucleotides matching TRBD1. This CDR3 is 14 amino acids long. V shed 8 bases, J shed 3 bases, and the junction held 5 bases outside the gene matches. The germline V gene has CDR1 MNHNY and CDR2 SVGAGI (reference sequence). In DNA form, the CDR3 reads TGTGCCAGCGGAACGACAGGGGGCTACAATGAGCAGTTCTTC. It is translated as CASGTTGGYNEQFF.

This clonotype showed up just a few times. The rearrangement links TRBV20-1 to TRBJ2-5, with D possibly matching TRBD2 (6 bases). The J call could be wrong; TRBJ2-1 is a better fit for the DNA end. This CDR3 contains 13 residues. Germline lookup yields CDR1 DFQATT and CDR2 SNEGSKA (reference sequence). This chain's CDR3 is CSASQFSGNEQFF. CDR3 in DNA: TGCAGTGCTTCCCAATTTAGCGGCAATGAGCAGTTCTTC.